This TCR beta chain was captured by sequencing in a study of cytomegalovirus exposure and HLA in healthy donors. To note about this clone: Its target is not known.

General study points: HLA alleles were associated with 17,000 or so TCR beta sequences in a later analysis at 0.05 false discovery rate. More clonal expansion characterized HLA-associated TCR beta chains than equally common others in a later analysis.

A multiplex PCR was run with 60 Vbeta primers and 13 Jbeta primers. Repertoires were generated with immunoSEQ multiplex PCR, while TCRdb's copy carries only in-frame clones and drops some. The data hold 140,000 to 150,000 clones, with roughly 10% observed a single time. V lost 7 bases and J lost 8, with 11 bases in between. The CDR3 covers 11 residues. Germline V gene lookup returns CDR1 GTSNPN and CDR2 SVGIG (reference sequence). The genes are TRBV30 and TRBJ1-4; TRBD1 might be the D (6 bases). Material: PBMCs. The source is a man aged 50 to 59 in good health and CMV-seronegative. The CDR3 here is CALTGYEKLFF. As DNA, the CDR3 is TGTGCCTTAACAGGGTACGAAAAACTGTTTTTT.